This T cell receptor beta chain was recorded in a study of beta chain features in type 1 diabetes. Points from the study as a whole: Fewer junction insertions and more nucleotide deletions appeared in type 1 diabetes patients. Across all four CD4+ subsets, people with type 1 diabetes showed modestly shorter TCRB CDR3s.

Only a few counts were recorded for this clone. The target antigen is unknown. The V gene's germline CDR1 is LNHNV and CDR2 YYDKDF (reference sequence). The CDR3 spans 14 residues. The ends lost 4 bases at V and 6 bases at J; junction bases unmatched: 6. Reverse transcription of all isolated RNA meant that expressed TCRB transcripts were sequenced. TCRdb keeps only in-frame clones here, not all; method: immunoSEQ multiplex PCR. The sample has some 140,000 clones, 9% seen once. Populations obtained by sorting all exceeded 95% purity. The TCR originated in a man aged 25 to 40 with type 1 diabetes. The sequenced sample was central memory CD4+ T cells from blood. V is TRBV15 and J is TRBJ1-5, with TRBD1 matching over 7 bases. CDR3 nucleotide sequence: TGTGCCACCAGCACTAGACAGGGCCGTCAGCCCCAGCATTTT. It yields the protein CATSTRQGRQPQHF.